This TCR beta chain stems from a study of T cell responses to AZD1222 COVID-19 vaccine. As for the study in general: Whether given at about 4 or about 12 weeks, second doses were pooled. Study-wide results and limits: Reportedly, nearly half of unique spike TCRs recognized epitopes outside B.1.351/B.1.1.7 mutations. Baseline antibody screening turned up just a handful of seropositive AZD1222 recipients. Along spike, vaccine-associated CD4 TCRs were found throughout, with dominance at 160-218 and 743-854.

For this clone: Its target is not known.

Trimming took off 1 base at V and 5 bases at J, with 15 bases between the two ends. This CDR3 has 16 amino acids. CDR1 and CDR2 from the germline V gene are LNHNV and YYDKDF (reference sequence). Produced via immunoSEQ multiplex PCR; TCRdb's table is partial and in-frame only. The sample yields around 140,000 clones, over 90% seen once. The receptor's source is an adult in good health. The sequences come from peripheral blood, collected on day 0 of AZD1222 vaccination. The rearrangement links TRBV15 to TRBJ1-5; perhaps TRBD1 as D (5 bases). The CDR3 bases are TGTGCCACCAGCAGAGTCGCAGGCTGGGGGGATCAGCCCCAGCATTTT. Amino acids: CATSRVAGWGDQPQHF.